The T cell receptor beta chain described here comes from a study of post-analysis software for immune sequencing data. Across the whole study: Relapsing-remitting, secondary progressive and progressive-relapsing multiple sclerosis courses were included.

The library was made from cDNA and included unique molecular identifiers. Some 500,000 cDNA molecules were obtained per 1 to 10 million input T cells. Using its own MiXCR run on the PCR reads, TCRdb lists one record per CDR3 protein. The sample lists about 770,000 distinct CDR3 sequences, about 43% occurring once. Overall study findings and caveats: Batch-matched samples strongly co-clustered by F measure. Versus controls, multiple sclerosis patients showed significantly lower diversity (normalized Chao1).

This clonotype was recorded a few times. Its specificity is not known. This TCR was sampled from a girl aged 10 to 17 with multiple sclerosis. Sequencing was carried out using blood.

CDR3 in amino acids: CASSSRTSGLADTQYF. The CDR3 DNA sequence: TGTGCCAGCAGCTCGCGGACTAGCGGCCTGGCAGATACGCAGTATTTT. The chain combines TRBV7-9 with TRBJ2-3, with 10 bases matching TRBD2. V gave up 4 bases and J gave up 4 bases; unmatched junction bases: 8. From germline, CDR1 is SEHNR and CDR2 FQNEAQ (reference sequence). The CDR3 has 16 amino acids.